This record looks at one T cell receptor beta chain sequence and its context. Libraries were prepared by immunoSEQ multiplex PCR; TCRdb keeps only in-frame clonotypes and omits some of them. The table has about 51,000 clones, about 80% seen once. With 5 bases clipped from V and 3 bases from J, the junction kept 12 bases outside the gene matches. Per germline, CDR1 SEHNR and CDR2 FQNEAQ (reference sequence). The CDR3 is made up of 18 amino acids. The data stem from a study of control samples from healthy donors and cancer patients. The source of this sequence is a man in his 70s in good health. Specimen: blood. This sequence joins TRBV7-9 and TRBJ1-3, with TRBD1 matching 11 bases. The CDR3 DNA sequence: TGTGCCAGCAGCCCTGGACAGGGGGCAGCTGTGTTTGGAAACACCATATATTTT. Its translation is CASSPGQGAAVFGNTIYF.